The 17 T cell receptor beta chains presented below share a single source sample, sequenced in a study of blood T cell repertoires in COVID-19. Profiled with immunoSEQ multiplex PCR; TCRdb holds only in-frame clones, not every one. The sample has over 35,000 clones, around nine tenths seen once. Material for sequencing was peripheral blood. These receptors originate from a man aged 35-49 years with COVID-19, enrolled during active disease.

The chain uses TRBV2 and TRBJ2-1; 14 bases map to TRBD2. The CDR3 runs 15 residues. Germline V CDR1 and CDR2: SNHLY, FYNNEI. V trimming: 5 bases; J trimming: 5 bases; junction bases outside the gene matches: 2. The CDR3 is CASSPGLAGDNEQFF. In DNA form, the CDR3 reads TGTGCCAGCAGTCCGGGACTAGCGGGGGACAATGAGCAGTTCTTC. The full variable domain, in which reference TRBV2 and TRBJ2-1 provide the parts outside the CDR3, is EPEVTQTPSHQVTQMGQEVILRCVPISNHLYFYWYRQILGQKVEFLVSFYNNEISEKSEIFDDQFSVERPDGSNFTLKIRSTKLEDSAMYFCASSPGLAGDNEQFFGPGTRLTVL.

This chain joins TRBV6-5 and TRBJ2-2, with 12 bases lining up with TRBD2. J lost 6 bases, V lost 6 bases, and 5 bases had no gene match. Germline V gene data show CDR1 as MNHEY and CDR2 as SVGAGI. The CDR3 consists of 15 residues. As DNA, the CDR3 is TGTGCCAGCAGCCCAGGACTAGCGGGACCCGGGGAGCTGTTTTTT. This sequence encodes CASSPGLAGPGELFF.

The chain joins TRBV29-1 to TRBJ1-1; D is unclear. Trimming stripped 4 bases from V and 2 bases from J, with 17 bases between. CDR3 length: 15 residues. The germline V gene encodes CDR1 SQVTM and CDR2 ANQGSEA. The CDR3 loop is CSVGFKVRENTEAFF. DNA for the CDR3: TGCAGCGTTGGGTTTAAGGTGCGGGAAAACACTGAAGCTTTCTTT.

J is TRBJ2-3 and V is TRBV10-1; 9 bases map to TRBD2. The CDR3 sequence is 15 residues long. Germline V CDR1 and CDR2: WNHNN, SYGVQD (reference sequence). The junction had 6 bases not matched to a gene; V was cut back by 5 bases and J by 3 bases. The CDR3 nucleotides are TGCGCCAGCAGTAACCAAGCGGGGGGTACAGATACGCAGTATTTT. It is translated as CASSNQAGGTDTQYF.

This clone was counted between two and nine times. Other DNA sequences in this sample translate to the same CDR3. The DNA for the CDR3 is TGTGCCAGCAGTGAATGGGGCGGGGGAGAGACCCAGTACTTC. Translation: CASSEWGGGETQYF. This chain links TRBV25-1 with TRBJ2-5, with 7 bases that match TRBD2. V lost 1 base and J lost 4; bases outside the gene matches: 3. The CDR3 runs to 14 residues. Germline CDR1 and CDR2: MGHDK and SYGVNS. The whole variable domain, filled in from reference TRBV25-1 and TRBJ2-5, reads EADIYQTPRYLVIGTGKKITLECSQTMGHDKMYWYQQDPGMELHLIHYSYGVNSTEKGDLSSESTVSRIRTEHFPLTLESARPSHTSQYLCASSEWGGGETQYFGPGTRLLVL.

The V gene is TRBV27, the J gene TRBJ2-5, with a weak D call TRBD1 (5 bases). The CDR3 has 15 amino acids. CDR1 MNHEY and CDR2 SMNVEV come from the germline V gene (reference sequence). The V gene lost 6 bases and the J gene lost 10 bases, with 24 bases spanning the gap. The CDR3 DNA follows: TGTGCCAGCAGACCCTCTCGACAGCAGGGCAGAGACCAGTACTTC. It is translated as CASRPSRQQGRDQYF.

This chain uses TRBV5-5 with TRBJ2-3; maybe TRBD2 (5 bases). This CDR3 is built from 16 residues. The ends were cut back, 4 bases at V and 4 bases at J, with 19 bases in the middle. The germline V gene encodes CDR1 SGHKS and CDR2 YYEKEE (reference sequence). The CDR3: CASSITSGNPPDTQYF. The CDR3, as DNA: TGTGCCAGCAGCATCACCTCCGGGAATCCCCCAGATACGCAGTATTTT.

The chain has TRBV27 and TRBJ1-4; 7 nucleotides match TRBD1. After removal of 5 bases from V and 11 bases from J, the junction contained 11 bases not matched to a gene. Germline CDR1 reads MNHEY; CDR2 reads SMNVEV (reference sequence). The CDR3 is 14 amino acids. Here the CDR3 reads CASSPRDRKGKLFF. The CDR3 coding sequence is TGTGCCAGCAGTCCCCGGGACAGAAAGGGGAAACTGTTTTTT.

The rearrangement joins TRBV12-3 or TRBV12-4 to TRBJ1-2; 9 bases are shared with TRBD1. V lost 6 bases and J lost 8; bases outside the gene matches: 7. The CDR3 is 13 amino acids. CDR3: CASSLTGGIGYTF. The DNA for the CDR3 is TGTGCCAGCAGCCTGACAGGGGGTATAGGCTACACCTTC.

The V and J genes are TRBV18 and TRBJ2-1; 12 bases map to TRBD2. Germline CDR1 reads KGHSH; CDR2 reads LQKENI. This CDR3 has 17 residues. V gave up 0 bases and J gave up 9 bases; unmatched junction bases: 9. CDR3 sequence (DNA): TGTGCCAGCTCACCACCGTGGGTCCTAGCGGGAGGGGGTGAGCAGTTCTTC. Its translation: CASSPPWVLAGGGEQFF.

V is TRBV5-6 and J is TRBJ2-7, with 9 nucleotides matching TRBD1. This CDR3 region has 15 residues. Looked up from germline, CDR1 is SGHDT and CDR2 is YYEEEE. J lost 1 base, V lost 4 bases, and 6 bases had no gene match. The CDR3 loop reads CASSTAGTGSYEQYF. CDR3 sequence (DNA): TGTGCCAGCAGCACCGCCGGGACAGGGTCCTACGAGCAGTACTTC.

The CDR3, as DNA: TGCGCCAGCAGCCCGGCGGGGAGCGGGAGTATCCACGAGCAGTACTTC. Translation gives CASSPAGSGSIHEQYF. The rearrangement uses TRBV5-1 and TRBJ2-7; 8 positions agree with TRBD2. Germline V gene lookup returns CDR1 SGHRS and CDR2 YFSETQ. Trimming took 4 bases from V and 5 from J; bases not matched to a gene: 14. CDR3 length: 16 residues.

The chain carries TRBV3-1 (or the pseudogene TRBV3-2) and TRBJ2-3; 7 nucleotides match TRBD2. The CDR3 totals 15 residues. V shed 2 bases, J shed 3 bases, and the junction held 5 bases outside the gene matches. Germline V gene data show CDR1 as LGHDT and CDR2 as YNNKEL (reference sequence). This chain's CDR3 is CASSQTIGGTDTQYF. CDR3 coding DNA: TGTGCCAGCAGCCAAACTATCGGGGGGACAGATACGCAGTATTTT.

The rearrangement uses TRBV18 and TRBJ1-1, with 7 nucleotides matching TRBD1. There are 13 residues in the CDR3. V was clipped by 3 bases and J by 7 bases; unmatched bases: 5. Per the germline V gene, CDR1 is KGHSH and CDR2 is LQKENI. In DNA, the CDR3 is TGTGCCAGCTCACCTAAGGGGGCAATTGAAGCTTTCTTT. Amino acid sequence: CASSPKGAIEAFF.

The chain recombines TRBV2 with TRBJ1-1, with D unresolved. The CDR3 loop spans 12 amino acids. V gave up 2 bases and J gave up 1 base, with 2 bases separating them. From germline, CDR1 is SNHLY and CDR2 FYNNEI. CDR3 nucleotides: TGTGCCAGCAGTGAACAGAACACTGAAGCTTTCTTT. This sequence encodes CASSEQNTEAFF.

The J gene is TRBJ2-5, the V gene TRBV30; 7 bases fit TRBD2. CDR3 length: 13 amino acids. V lost 3 bases and J lost 5; bases outside the gene matches: 6. CDR1 GTSNPN and CDR2 SVGIG come from the germline V gene (reference sequence). The CDR3 coding sequence is TGTGCCTGGAGATTGGCGGGAGTGGAGACCCAGTACTTC. Protein product: CAWRLAGVETQYF.

The chain joins TRBV2 to TRBJ2-2, with TRBD1 identical over 11 bases. The CDR3 is 15 residues long. CDR1 and CDR2 from the germline V gene are SNHLY and FYNNEI. J lost 0 bases, V lost 8 bases, and 2 bases had no gene match. The CDR3 nucleotides read TGTGCCAGCGGGGGACAGGGGGCGAACACCGGGGAGCTGTTTTTT. This encodes CASGGQGANTGELFF.